This T cell receptor beta chain was sequenced during a study of blood T cell repertoires in COVID-19. At the level of the study: COVID-19 samples, acute and convalescent, were from the United States, Italy and Spain. From T cells, B-cell-depleted T cells, or PBMCs came the material, which was cDNA or gDNA.

Germline CDR1 reads SGHDT; CDR2 reads YYEEEE. The CDR3 contains 18 residues. The junction had 12 bases not matched to a gene; V was cut back by 0 bases and J by 6 bases. In the original analysis: Reference gene primer amplification yielded estimated nucleated cell counts. Profiling relied on immunoSEQ multiplex PCR, and the TCRdb table lists in-frame clones only, not all of them. V and J calls and clone size are copied from that table; D and trimming were computed from the DNA. The data contain some 220,000 clones, roughly 80% of them singletons. The sample was peripheral blood. The chain recombines TRBV5-6 with TRBJ2-1; TRBD1 aligns across 10 bases. The clonotype comes from a woman in her sixties with acute or convalescent COVID-19. Written as DNA, the CDR3 is TGTGCCAGCAGCTTGGCAGATAGACAGGGGGCAGGTCTCAATGAGCAGTTCTTC. Translated: CASSLADRQGAGLNEQFF.